The 23 T cell receptor beta chains listed next were all sequenced from one sample in a study of cytomegalovirus exposure and HLA in healthy donors. In the PCR, 60 Vbeta and 13 Jbeta primers were used. The data were produced by immunoSEQ multiplex PCR, yet TCRdb's version contains in-frame clones alone and is incomplete. In the table there are over 75,000 clones, 75% to 80% of which are singletons. Sequencing used PBMCs. The receptors were gathered from a female donor in good health and CMV-seronegative.

This chain joins TRBV10-3 and TRBJ2-7; TRBD2 agrees at 7 bases. The CDR3 has 14 amino acids. V was pared by 7 bases and J by 1 base, with 7 bases of the junction left unmatched. CDR1 ENHRY and CDR2 SYGVKD come from the germline V gene. The CDR3 loop is CAITPGLSSYEQYF. Written as DNA, the CDR3 is TGTGCCATCACTCCGGGACTATCGTCCTACGAGCAGTACTTC.

The rearrangement uses TRBV28 and TRBJ2-7, with D possibly being TRBD1 (6 bases). Trimming shortened V by 4 bases and J by 5 bases, and 9 bases separated the two germline ends. This CDR3 has 12 amino acids. Germline assignment: CDR1 MDHEN and CDR2 SYDVKM. This CDR3 is CASSSGVNEQYF. Here the CDR3 DNA reads TGTGCCAGCAGTTCAGGGGTTAACGAGCAGTACTTC.

This chain connects TRBV6-5 to TRBJ1-4; a possible D gene is TRBD1 (6 bases). In germline, CDR1 is MNHEY, CDR2 SVGAGI. Trimming took 5 bases from V and 8 from J, leaving 18 bases between them. The CDR3 runs 15 residues. The CDR3 here is CASSLGHKEHEKLFF. Written as DNA, the CDR3 is TGTGCCAGCAGTCTGGGACACAAAGAGCACGAAAAACTGTTTTTT.

The chain joins TRBV7-8 to TRBJ2-4; D call uncertain. Between the trimmed V and J ends, which lost 5 bases and 0 bases, there was a span of 14 bases. Germline loops: CDR1 SGHVS, CDR2 FQNEAQ. This CDR3 has 16 amino acids. The CDR3 loop is CASSLTVFQAKNIQYF. CDR3 DNA: TGTGCCAGCAGCCTAACAGTTTTTCAAGCCAAAAACATTCAGTACTTC.

V usage is TRBV5-1 and J usage is TRBJ2-5, with TRBD2 identical over 7 bases. V dropped 4 bases and J dropped 0; count of bases not matched to a gene: 3. The CDR3 contains 14 residues. Germline CDR1 and CDR2: SGHRS and YFSETQ. CDR3 loop: CASSPGTNQETQYF. The CDR3 DNA sequence: TGCGCCAGCAGCCCGGGGACTAACCAAGAGACCCAGTACTTC.

Note on this clone: The junction departs from the called germline gene at one end, perhaps through a read error. The gene calls are TRBV4-3 and TRBJ1-1; the D gene is possibly TRBD1 (5 bases). In germline, CDR1 is LGHNA, CDR2 YSLEER. The CDR3 runs 15 residues. Here the CDR3 DNA reads TGCGCCAGCAGCCAAGTACCGGGGGTGAATACTGAAGCTTTCTTT. It encodes CASSQVPGVNTEAFF.

The CDR3 region has the DNA TGTGCCAGCAGCTCCCCCGGGACAGGGGGTGGGAGGCCCCAGTACTTC. It specifies CASSSPGTGGGRPQYF. The chain carries TRBV7-2 and TRBJ2-5, with 11 nucleotides matching TRBD1. V lost 4 bases and J lost 9; bases outside the gene matches: 13. Looked up from germline, CDR1 is SGHTA and CDR2 is FQGNSA. The CDR3 is 16 residues long.

The genes are TRBV6-1 and TRBJ1-1; the D gene is possibly TRBD1 (5 bases). This CDR3 region has 14 residues. Germline V CDR1 and CDR2: MNHNS, SASEGT. Deletions cut 0 bases from V and 11 bases from J, with 16 bases between. CDR3 DNA sequence: TGTGCCAGCAGTGAAGCAATTTCGGGGGGTGACGCTTTCTTT. Translating it yields CASSEAISGGDAFF.

The V gene is TRBV30, the J gene TRBJ2-1; D uncertain. Germline-derived CDR1 and CDR2 are GTSNPN and SVGIG (reference sequence). V dropped 3 bases and J dropped 10 bases, with 10 bases sitting between them. There are 11 residues in the CDR3. CDR3 coding DNA: TGTGCCTGGAGCCTTGCGTTCGAGCAGTTCTTC. This encodes CAWSLAFEQFF.

The chain links TRBV19 to TRBJ1-2; 8 bases align to TRBD1. CDR1 and CDR2 (germline): LNHDA, SQIVND (reference sequence). This CDR3 spans 15 amino acids. The trim removed 3 bases at V and 3 bases at J, leaving 6 bases unmatched. CDR3 in amino acids: CASSMGRGRDYGYTF. Written as DNA, the CDR3 is TGTGCCAGTAGTATGGGCAGGGGGCGCGACTATGGCTACACCTTC.

The chain combines TRBV28 with TRBJ2-5; TRBD2 might be the D (7 bases). Germline CDR1 and CDR2: MDHEN and SYDVKM. The CDR3 is 15 amino acids. Trimming left V 6 bases short and J 5 bases short, with 19 bases between. The CDR3 nucleotides are TGTGCCAGCAGCCCTAGTAAGGGGGGAGGGGAGACCCAGTACTTC. Translating gives CASSPSKGGGETQYF. Full variable domain (outside the CDR3, taken from reference TRBV28 and TRBJ2-5): DVKVTQSSRYLVKRTGEKVFLECVQDMDHENMFWYRQDPGLGLRLIYFSYDVKMKEKGDIPEGYSVSREKKERFSLILESASTNQTSMYLCASSPSKGGGETQYFGPGTRLLVL.

The chain has TRBV18 and TRBJ1-1, with D maybe TRBD1 (5 bases). The ends were cut back, 2 bases at V and 5 bases at J, with 12 bases in the middle. CDR1 is KGHSH and CDR2 is LQKENI in the germline V gene. There are 14 residues in the CDR3. This CDR3 reads CASSPMGRGTEAFF. CDR3 coding DNA: TGTGCCAGCTCACCAATGGGACGGGGGACTGAAGCTTTCTTT.

The chain links TRBV5-1 to TRBJ2-7; D unclear. Germline lookup yields CDR1 SGHRS and CDR2 YFSETQ. Trimming removed 4 bases at V and 3 bases at J, with 11 bases between. This CDR3 comprises 13 residues. CDR3 bases: TGCGCCAGCAGCCTCTCACTATTCTACGAGCAGTACTTC. Translation gives CASSLSLFYEQYF.

The V gene is TRBV19, the J gene TRBJ2-5; 7 bases are a match to TRBD1. There are 14 residues in the CDR3. CDR1 and CDR2 from the germline V gene are LNHDA and SQIVND (reference sequence). Germline trimming cut 2 bases from V and 2 bases from J; bases unmatched to any gene: 2. The CDR3 nucleotides are TGTGCCAGTAGTATACAGGGGGATCAAGAGACCCAGTACTTC. As protein: CASSIQGDQETQYF.

The rearrangement links TRBV5-1 to TRBJ2-7, with D perhaps TRBD1 (6 bases). Deletions cut 2 bases from V and 3 bases from J, with 6 bases between. CDR1 is SGHRS, CDR2 YFSETQ, per germline. This CDR3 region has 12 residues. The CDR3 loop is CASSLQGYEQYF. CDR3 nucleotide sequence: TGCGCCAGCAGCTTACAGGGCTACGAGCAGTACTTC.

The V gene is TRBV28, the J gene TRBJ1-5, with 9 bases identical to TRBD1. This CDR3 is built from 15 residues. Germline CDR1 and CDR2: MDHEN and SYDVKM. V shed 4 bases and J 6 bases; nucleotides not matched to a gene: 7. The CDR3 sequence is CASSSQGARGQPQHF. CDR3 in DNA: TGTGCCAGCAGTTCACAGGGGGCGCGCGGTCAGCCCCAGCATTTT.

This chain joins TRBV27 and TRBJ2-7, with 8 bases fitting TRBD2. V gave up 5 bases and J gave up 4 bases; unmatched junction bases: 10. There are 15 residues in the CDR3. Per the germline V gene, CDR1 is MNHEY and CDR2 is SMNVEV (reference sequence). CDR3 sequence (DNA): TGTGCCAGCAGTCCAAGGGGACTAGGAGTATACGAGCAGTACTTC. Residues: CASSPRGLGVYEQYF.

This chain joins TRBV28 and TRBJ1-4; D possibly corresponds to TRBD1 (6 bases). Germline V gives CDR1 MDHEN, CDR2 SYDVKM. V was clipped by 6 bases and J by 3 bases, with 11 bases between them. The CDR3 has 14 residues. This CDR3 reads CASSYRDPNEKLFF. Written as DNA, the CDR3 is TGTGCCAGCAGCTACAGGGATCCTAATGAAAAACTGTTTTTT.

This rearrangement joins TRBV6-5 to TRBJ1-2, with 7 bases matching TRBD1. Germline loops: CDR1 MNHEY, CDR2 SVGAGI. Trimming cost V 4 bases and J 6 bases; bases outside gene matches: 5. The CDR3 spans 13 residues. CDR3 amino acids: CASSLSQGNGYTF. In DNA form, the CDR3 reads TGTGCCAGCAGTTTGTCACAGGGGAATGGCTACACCTTC.

Remarks on this clone: Other DNA sequences within the sample encode an identical CDR3. This chain uses TRBV18 with TRBJ2-5; D is undetermined. The CDR3 spans 13 residues. Germline V gene lookup returns CDR1 KGHSH and CDR2 LQKENI. Trimming took 0 bases from V and 4 from J, leaving 6 bases between them. The CDR3 bases are TGTGCCAGCTCACCACCAACGAGAGAGACCCAGTACTTC. Translated, it gives CASSPPTRETQYF.

This clone was recorded once. The V and J genes are TRBV6-1 and TRBJ2-3; a weak D match, TRBD2 (5 bases). Per the germline V gene, CDR1 is MNHNS and CDR2 is SASEGT. The CDR3 runs 15 residues. Trimming took 8 bases from V and 5 from J, leaving 20 bases between them. The CDR3 spells CASDQMRARGDTQYF. The CDR3 DNA follows: TGTGCCAGCGACCAAATGCGAGCTCGGGGAGATACGCAGTATTTT.

The V call is TRBV9, the J call TRBJ1-4, with D possibly TRBD1 on 6 matching bases. Trimming shortened V by 3 bases and J by 0 bases, and 9 bases separated the two germline ends. This CDR3 comprises 15 residues. CDR1 is SGDLS, CDR2 YYNGEE, per germline. The CDR3 DNA is TGTGCCAGCAGCGGAGGACAGTCAACTAATGAAAAACTGTTTTTT. The encoded protein is CASSGGQSTNEKLFF.

This chain uses TRBV5-4 with TRBJ2-1, with 7 bases fitting TRBD1. V was pared by 2 bases and J by 3 bases, with 2 bases of the junction left unmatched. The CDR3 totals 14 residues. The germline V gene has CDR1 SGHNT and CDR2 YYREEE (reference sequence). CDR3 bases: TGTGCCAGCAGCTTACAGGGGAACTACAATGAGCAGTTCTTC. Amino acid sequence: CASSLQGNYNEQFF.